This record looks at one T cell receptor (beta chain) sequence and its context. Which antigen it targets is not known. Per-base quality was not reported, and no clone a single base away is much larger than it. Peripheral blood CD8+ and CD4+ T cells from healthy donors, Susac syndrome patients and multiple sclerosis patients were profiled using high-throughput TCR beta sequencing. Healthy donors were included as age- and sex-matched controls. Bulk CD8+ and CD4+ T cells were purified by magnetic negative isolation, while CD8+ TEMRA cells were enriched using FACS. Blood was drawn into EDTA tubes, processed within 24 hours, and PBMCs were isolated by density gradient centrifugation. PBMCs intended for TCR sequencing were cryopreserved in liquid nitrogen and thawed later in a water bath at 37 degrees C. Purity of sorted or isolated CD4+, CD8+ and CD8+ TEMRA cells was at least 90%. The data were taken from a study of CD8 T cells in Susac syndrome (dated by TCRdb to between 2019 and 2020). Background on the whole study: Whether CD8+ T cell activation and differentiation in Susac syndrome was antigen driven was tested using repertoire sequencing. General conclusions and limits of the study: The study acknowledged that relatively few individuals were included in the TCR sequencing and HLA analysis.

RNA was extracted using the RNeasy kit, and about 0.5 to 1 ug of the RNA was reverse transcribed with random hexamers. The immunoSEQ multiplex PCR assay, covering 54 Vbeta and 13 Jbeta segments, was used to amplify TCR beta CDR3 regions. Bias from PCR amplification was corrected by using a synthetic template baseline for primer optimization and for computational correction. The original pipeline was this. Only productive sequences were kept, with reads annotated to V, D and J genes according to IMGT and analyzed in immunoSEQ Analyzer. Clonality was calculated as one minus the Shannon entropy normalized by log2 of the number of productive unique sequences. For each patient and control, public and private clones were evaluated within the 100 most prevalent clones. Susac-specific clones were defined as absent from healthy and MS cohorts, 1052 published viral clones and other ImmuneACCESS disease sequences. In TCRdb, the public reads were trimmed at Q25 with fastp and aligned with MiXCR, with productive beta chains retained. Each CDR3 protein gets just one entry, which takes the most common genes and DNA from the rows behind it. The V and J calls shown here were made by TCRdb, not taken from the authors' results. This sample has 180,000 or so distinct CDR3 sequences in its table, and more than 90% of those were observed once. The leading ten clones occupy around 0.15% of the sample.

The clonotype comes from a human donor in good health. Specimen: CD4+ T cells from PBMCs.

The CDR3 corresponds to CSARFQRGYNEQFF. The nucleotides are TGCAGTGCTAGATTCCAGCGGGGTTACAATGAGCAGTTCTTC. The chain employs TRBV20-1 and TRBJ2-1; TRBD2 matches 7 bases in the middle. The CDR3 covers 14 residues, taking in both the cysteine and the phenylalanine. Only the CDR3 part of the read is kept: 42 bases, read in frame from the first base. The junction shows trimming of 2 bases on V and 4 bases on J, and the gene matches do not reach 5 bases of it. Reading the germline V gene (reference sequence) gives CDR1 DFQATT and CDR2 SNEGSKA.